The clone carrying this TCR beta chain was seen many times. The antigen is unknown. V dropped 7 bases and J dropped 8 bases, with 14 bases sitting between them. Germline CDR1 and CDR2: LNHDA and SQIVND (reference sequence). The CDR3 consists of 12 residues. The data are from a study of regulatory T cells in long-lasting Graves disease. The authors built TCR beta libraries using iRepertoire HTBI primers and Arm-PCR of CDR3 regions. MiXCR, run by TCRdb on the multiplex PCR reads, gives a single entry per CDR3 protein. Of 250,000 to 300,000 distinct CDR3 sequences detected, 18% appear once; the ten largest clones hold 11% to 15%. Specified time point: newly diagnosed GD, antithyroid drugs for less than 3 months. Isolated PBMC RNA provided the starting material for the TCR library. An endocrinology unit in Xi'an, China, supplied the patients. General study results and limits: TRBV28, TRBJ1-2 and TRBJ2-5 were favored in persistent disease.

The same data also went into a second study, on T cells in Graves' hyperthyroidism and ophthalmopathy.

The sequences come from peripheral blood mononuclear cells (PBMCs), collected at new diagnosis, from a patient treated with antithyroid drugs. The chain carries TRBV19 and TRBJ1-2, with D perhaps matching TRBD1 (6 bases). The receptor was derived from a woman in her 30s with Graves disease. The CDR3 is CASNDRLGGYTF. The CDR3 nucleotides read TGTGCCAGTAATGACAGGCTTGGCGGCTACACCTTC.